The 3 T cell receptor beta chains below all came from one sample that was sequenced in a study of blood T cell repertoires in COVID-19. Measured with immunoSEQ multiplex PCR; TCRdb has only the in-frame clones, and not every one. Counted here are nearly 200,000 clones, around 89% occurring once; the ten biggest clones make up approximately 8.1%. The material sequenced was PBMCs or T cells enriched from blood (not recorded which). The origin of the receptors is a woman aged 18-29 years who had recovered from COVID-19.

The chain uses TRBV2 and TRBJ1-1, with D hard to call. This CDR3 is 13 amino acids long. Germline CDR1 and CDR2: SNHLY and FYNNEI. Between the trimmed V and J ends, which lost 6 bases and 1 base, there was a span of 9 bases. The CDR3 sequence: CASRVSQNTEAFF. The CDR3 DNA follows: TGTGCCAGCAGGGTTAGCCAGAACACTGAAGCTTTCTTT.

The chain employs TRBV18 and TRBJ1-4; weak D call: TRBD1 (6 bases). Germline V gene lookup returns CDR1 KGHSH and CDR2 LQKENI. V lost 6 bases to trimming and J lost 8 bases, with 19 bases between them. The CDR3 extends over 15 amino acids. DNA for the CDR3: TGTGCCAGCTCTCGCGGACAGACTACATGGGAAAAACTGTTTTTT. This encodes CASSRGQTTWEKLFF. Supplemented by reference TRBV18 and TRBJ1-4, the full variable domain reads NAGVMQNPRHLVRRRGQEARLRCSPMKGHSHVYWYRQLPEEGLKFMVYLQKENIIDESGMPKERFSAEFPKEGPSILRIQQVVRGDSAAYFCASSRGQTTWEKLFFGSGTQLSVL.

The gene calls are TRBV19 and TRBJ2-1; TRBD2 matches 10 bases. V shed 4 bases, J shed 7 bases, and the junction held 4 bases outside the gene matches. The length of the CDR3 is 14 residues. Germline CDR1 LNHDA, CDR2 SQIVND (reference sequence). CDR3 sequence: CASSRTAGGNEQFF. CDR3 nucleotide sequence: TGTGCCAGTAGTAGGACAGCGGGGGGGAATGAGCAGTTCTTC.